The sequence of this T cell receptor (beta chain) was determined in a study of blood T cell repertoires in COVID-19. Turning to the study itself: In each case, the material was cDNA or gDNA derived from T cells, B-cell-depleted T cells, or PBMCs.

The germline gives CDR1 GTSNPN, CDR2 SVGIG (reference sequence). V lost 1 base and J 1 base, leaving 12 bases between the germline ends. There are 15 residues in the CDR3. In the study's own analysis: Estimation of nucleated cell counts was performed using reference gene primer amplification. Using immunoSEQ multiplex PCR, the repertoire was profiled, and TCRdb retains in-frame clones only, with some absent. V, J and clone size are taken as reported in that table, and D and trimming were inferred from the DNA itself. Of some 350,000 clones listed, 70% to 90% are singletons. Sequences were obtained from peripheral blood. The J gene is TRBJ2-3, the V gene TRBV30, with D unresolved. The source of this sequence is a woman aged 25 to 39 with COVID-19, enrolled during active disease. CDR3 residues: CAWSGFVGGTDTQYF. The CDR3 nucleotides read TGTGCCTGGAGTGGGTTCGTCGGTGGCACAGATACGCAGTATTTT.